Given below is one T cell receptor beta chain in context. The sample originates from a study of blood T cell repertoires in COVID-19. Study as a whole: The study drew acute and convalescent COVID-19 samples from the United States, Italy and Spain. T cells, B-cell-depleted T cells, or PBMCs supplied cDNA or gDNA.

Original handling: Cell counts per sample came from amplifying reference gene primers. The protocol was immunoSEQ multiplex PCR, while the TCRdb copy is restricted to in-frame clones and leaves out a portion. V and J calls and clone size are copied from that table; D and trimming were computed from the DNA. In the table there are 88,000 or so clones, around 88% of which are singletons. CDR3 length: 14 residues. Trimming removed 0 bases from V and 9 bases from J; junction bases left unmatched: 7. Germline V gene lookup returns CDR1 SGHDN and CDR2 FVKESK. Sequenced sample: peripheral blood. This TCR was recovered from a man aged 55-75 years with acute or convalescent COVID-19. V usage is TRBV14 and J usage is TRBJ1-1; 7 nucleotides line up with TRBD1. The CDR3 reads CASSQEPKGAKAFF. The CDR3 region has the DNA TGTGCCAGCAGCCAAGAACCCAAGGGGGCGAAAGCTTTCTTT.